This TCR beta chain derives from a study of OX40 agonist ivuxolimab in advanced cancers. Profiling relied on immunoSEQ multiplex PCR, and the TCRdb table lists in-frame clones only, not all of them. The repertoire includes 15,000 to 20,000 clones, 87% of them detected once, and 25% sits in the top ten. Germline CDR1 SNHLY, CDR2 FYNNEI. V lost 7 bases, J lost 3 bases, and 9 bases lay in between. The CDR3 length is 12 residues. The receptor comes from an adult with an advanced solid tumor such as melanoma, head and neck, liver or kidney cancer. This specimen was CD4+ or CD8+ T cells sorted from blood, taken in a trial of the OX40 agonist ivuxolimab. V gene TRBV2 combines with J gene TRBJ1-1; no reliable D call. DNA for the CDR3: TGTGCCAGCAATGAGGTTCACACTGAAGCTTTCTTT. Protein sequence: CASNEVHTEAFF.